The entry below describes one T cell receptor beta chain. This sample is part of a study of cytomegalovirus exposure and HLA in healthy donors. CDR1 and CDR2 from the germline V gene are MDHEN and SYDVKM. V was trimmed by 5 bases and J by 1 base, leaving 18 bases between them. The CDR3 is 16 amino acids. This PCR relied on a set of 60 Vbeta primers and 13 Jbeta primers. Some clones are missing from TCRdb's copy, which holds only in-frame ones; the method was immunoSEQ multiplex PCR. The sample lists around 100,000 clones, around three quarters occurring once. These donors, healthy bone marrow donors, were studied.

Material for sequencing was PBMCs. The TCR sequence derives from a woman aged 18-29 years in good health and CMV-seropositive. The chain has TRBV28 and TRBJ2-7; tentatively, D is TRBD1 (5 bases). The DNA for the CDR3 is TGTGCCAGCAGTGACCGGGTGACAGCTACTTCCTACGAGCAGTACTTC. Its translation is CASSDRVTATSYEQYF. Together with reference TRBV28 and TRBJ2-7, the CDR3 gives the full variable domain: DVKVTQSSRYLVKRTGEKVFLECVQDMDHENMFWYRQDPGLGLRLIYFSYDVKMKEKGDIPEGYSVSREKKERFSLILESASTNQTSMYLCASSDRVTATSYEQYFGPGTRLTVT.